Presented here are 21 T cell receptor beta chains from one specimen sequenced in a study of blood T cell repertoires in COVID-19. Using immunoSEQ multiplex PCR, the repertoire was profiled, and TCRdb retains in-frame clones only, with some absent. Here the sample spans about 190,000 clones, roughly 86% being singletons. Sequencing was performed on peripheral blood. These TCRs come from a woman in her sixties or seventies with active or convalescent COVID-19.

The chain recombines TRBV4-1 with TRBJ2-1; 10 bases line up with TRBD2. V lost 2 bases and J lost 6; bases outside the gene matches: 13. The germline V gene has CDR1 MGHRA and CDR2 YSYEKL. This CDR3 spans 18 amino acids. CDR3 residues: CASSQREASGSRGNEQFF. CDR3 DNA: TGCGCCAGCAGCCAAAGGGAGGCTAGCGGGAGTAGAGGCAATGAGCAGTTCTTC.

The J gene is TRBJ2-2, the V gene TRBV27; 7 bases map to TRBD1. From germline, CDR1 is MNHEY and CDR2 SMNVEV (reference sequence). V gave up 2 bases and J gave up 0 bases; unmatched junction bases: 9. The CDR3 totals 18 residues. CDR3 DNA sequence: TGTGCCAGCAGTTTACGTGTACAGGGGCCCGCGAACACCGGGGAGCTGTTTTTT. Protein: CASSLRVQGPANTGELFF.

The chain is built from TRBV5-4 and TRBJ1-6; no clear D gene. Germline lookup yields CDR1 SGHNT and CDR2 YYREEE (reference sequence). V was clipped by 4 bases and J by 4 bases, with 9 bases between them. The CDR3 runs 14 residues. In nucleotides, the CDR3 is TGTGCCAGCAGCCCGCAGACATATAATTCACCCCTCCACTTT. Encoded protein: CASSPQTYNSPLHF.

This chain uses TRBV29-1 with TRBJ2-7, with D tentatively TRBD2 (5 bases). Trimming shortened V by 6 bases and J by 4 bases, and 19 bases separated the two germline ends. The CDR3 is made up of 14 amino acids. From germline, CDR1 is SQVTM and CDR2 ANQGSEA. The CDR3 region is CSVSRGRGMYEQYF. The DNA for the CDR3 is TGCAGCGTCAGTAGAGGCAGAGGGATGTACGAGCAGTACTTC.

The gene calls are TRBV6-5 and TRBJ1-4; D gene unclear. Germline values: CDR1 MNHEY, CDR2 SVGAGI. The length of the CDR3 is 15 residues. The V end was cut by 6 bases, the J end by 1 base, with 12 bases between. In DNA, the CDR3 is TGTGCCAGCAGCTCGCGGGCAGAAACTAATGAAAAACTGTTTTTT. This codes for CASSSRAETNEKLFF.

This chain joins TRBV10-3 and TRBJ2-1; D is undetermined. The CDR3 covers 12 residues. Trimming cost V 0 bases and J 8 bases, with 5 bases left between them. Germline CDR1 ENHRY, CDR2 SYGVKD. The CDR3 DNA is TGTGCCATCAGTGAGTCCCAGGATGAGCAGTTCTTC. Amino acid sequence: CAISESQDEQFF.

The chain has TRBV6-5 and TRBJ2-1; tentatively, D is TRBD2 (6 bases). V lost 0 bases to trimming and J lost 8 bases, with 14 bases between them. CDR1 MNHEY and CDR2 SVGAGI come from the germline V gene. This CDR3 spans 15 amino acids. This chain's CDR3 is CASSYSGLGMDEQFF. CDR3 in DNA: TGTGCCAGCAGTTACTCGGGACTCGGTATGGATGAGCAGTTCTTC.

The chain joins TRBV19 to TRBJ1-1; D is perhaps TRBD1 (6 bases). Per the germline V gene, CDR1 is LNHDA and CDR2 is SQIVND (reference sequence). CDR3 length: 14 amino acids. Trimming took 3 bases from V and 3 from J, leaving 11 bases between them. Here the CDR3 DNA reads TGTGCCAGTAGTATGGGGGCAGGGTACACTGAAGCTTTCTTT. This sequence encodes CASSMGAGYTEAFF.

The chain uses TRBV10-3 and TRBJ2-1; tentatively, D is TRBD2 (6 bases). Germline CDR1 and CDR2: ENHRY and SYGVKD. Deletions cut 4 bases from V and 0 bases from J, with 16 bases between. This CDR3 contains 17 residues. In nucleotides, the CDR3 is TGTGCCATCAGTGGTGGAGGGTCACGGAGCTCCTACAATGAGCAGTTCTTC. Encoded protein: CAISGGGSRSSYNEQFF.

This sequence joins TRBV3-1 (or the pseudogene TRBV3-2) and TRBJ1-1; D not certain. The length of the CDR3 is 13 residues. CDR1 and CDR2 (germline): LGHDT, YNNKEL (reference sequence). V was shortened by 5 bases and J by 2 bases, with 9 bases between the two germline ends. The CDR3 here is CASSFTENTEAFF. CDR3 DNA sequence: TGTGCCAGCAGCTTTACAGAAAACACTGAAGCTTTCTTT.

The J gene is TRBJ1-2, the V gene TRBV6-4; 8 nucleotides agree with TRBD1. Germline trimming cut 5 bases from V and 10 bases from J; bases unmatched to any gene: 15. This CDR3 is 15 amino acids long. CDR1 and CDR2 (germline): MRHNA, SNTAGT. The CDR3 reads CASSHLRGQEFLYTF. The CDR3 DNA reads TGTGCCAGCAGTCACCTCCGGGGACAGGAGTTTCTCTACACCTTC.

The chain employs TRBV5-1 and TRBJ2-5, with TRBD2 identical over 9 bases. J was trimmed by 4 bases and V by 1 base; bases with no gene match: 5. The CDR3 runs 15 residues. The germline V gene has CDR1 SGHRS and CDR2 YFSETQ. The CDR3 sequence is CASSLSAGGGETQYF. In DNA, the CDR3 is TGCGCCAGCAGCTTGAGTGCGGGAGGGGGAGAGACCCAGTACTTC.

In nucleotides, the CDR3 is TGTGCCAGCAGTTACAGACGCTCCACGGATGGCTACACCTTC. Protein product: CASSYRRSTDGYTF. This rearrangement joins TRBV27 to TRBJ1-2; no firm D call. Germline values: CDR1 MNHEY, CDR2 SMNVEV (reference sequence). The ends were cut back, 4 bases at V and 6 bases at J, with 15 bases in the middle. The CDR3 contains 14 residues.

This sequence joins TRBV18 and TRBJ2-5; no firm D call. CDR1 is KGHSH and CDR2 is LQKENI in the germline V gene. The CDR3 length is 14 residues. V was trimmed by 3 bases and J by 2 bases, leaving 10 bases between them. The CDR3 is CASSPQRGQETQYF. The CDR3 DNA reads as TGTGCCAGCTCACCCCAGCGTGGGCAAGAGACCCAGTACTTC. Filled out from reference TRBV18 and TRBJ2-5, the complete variable domain reads NAGVMQNPRHLVRRRGQEARLRCSPMKGHSHVYWYRQLPEEGLKFMVYLQKENIIDESGMPKERFSAEFPKEGPSILRIQQVVRGDSAAYFCASSPQRGQETQYFGPGTRLLVL.

With respect to this clone: Other DNA sequences from this sample encode an identical CDR3 as well. CDR3 in amino acids: CASSFQGSGANVLTF. The CDR3 DNA follows: TGTGCCAGCAGCTTTCAGGGCTCTGGGGCCAACGTCCTGACTTTC. V gene TRBV5-6 combines with J gene TRBJ2-6; D possibly corresponds to TRBD1 (5 bases). Between the trimmed V and J ends, which lost 2 bases and 0 bases, there was a span of 6 bases. The CDR3 loop spans 15 amino acids. Germline V gene data show CDR1 as SGHDT and CDR2 as YYEEEE.

V is TRBV29-1 and J is TRBJ2-7; the match to TRBD1 covers 10 bases. Trimming cost V 6 bases and J 7 bases; bases outside gene matches: 6. CDR3 length: 12 amino acids. Germline lookup yields CDR1 SQVTM and CDR2 ANQGSEA. The chain's CDR3 is CSVRQGAREQYF. For the CDR3, the DNA is TGCAGCGTCCGACAGGGGGCGCGGGAGCAGTACTTC.

The V and J genes are TRBV19 and TRBJ1-3; TRBD1 matches at 7 bases. Germline V gene data show CDR1 as LNHDA and CDR2 as SQIVND (reference sequence). This CDR3 region has 18 residues. With 6 bases clipped from V and 4 bases from J, the junction kept 18 bases outside the gene matches. The CDR3 DNA is TGTGCCAGTAGGACCCTAGGAGGCGAGACAGGGTCCGGAAACACCATATATTTT. This sequence encodes CASRTLGGETGSGNTIYF.

The rearrangement links TRBV27 to TRBJ2-3, with 7 bases aligning to TRBD1. V lost 5 bases to trimming and J lost 6 bases; unmatched junction nucleotides: 8. Germline V gene lookup returns CDR1 MNHEY and CDR2 SMNVEV (reference sequence). The CDR3 spans 14 residues. In nucleotides, the CDR3 is TGTGCCAGCAGTCCCAGGGGGATGGGGGATACGCAGTATTTT. Translated: CASSPRGMGDTQYF.

The V call is TRBV5-1, the J call TRBJ2-7, with 9 bases aligning to TRBD1. This CDR3 contains 15 residues. CDR1 is SGHRS, CDR2 YFSETQ, per germline. The junction had 10 bases not matched to a gene; V was cut back by 3 bases and J by 6 bases. CDR3 amino acids: CASSSGTGTGREQYF. Here the CDR3 DNA reads TGCGCCAGCAGCTCCGGGACAGGGACGGGACGCGAGCAGTACTTC.

The genes are TRBV7-9 and TRBJ2-3; 11 bases fit TRBD2. Germline CDR1 is SEHNR and CDR2 is FQNEAQ (reference sequence). The length of the CDR3 is 15 residues. The V segment lost 1 base and the J segment 4 bases; nucleotides outside the gene matches: 1. CDR3 residues: CASSLVAGGADTQYF. The CDR3 DNA reads as TGTGCCAGCAGCTTAGTAGCGGGAGGGGCAGATACGCAGTATTTT.

This chain uses TRBV5-1 with TRBJ2-1; no firm D call. Germline-derived CDR1 and CDR2 are SGHRS and YFSETQ. Trimming cost V 2 bases and J 6 bases, with 12 bases left between them. This CDR3 spans 14 amino acids. The CDR3 sequence is CASSFSFPSNEQFF. In nucleotides, the CDR3 is TGCGCCAGCAGCTTCAGTTTCCCTAGCAATGAGCAGTTCTTC. Using reference TRBV5-1 and TRBJ2-1 for the parts outside the CDR3, the full variable domain is KAGVTQTPRYLIKTRGQQVTLSCSPISGHRSVSWYQQTPGQGLQFLFEYFSETQRNKGNFPGRFSGRQFSNSRSEMNVSTLELGDSALYLCASSFSFPSNEQFFGPGTRLTVL.